This TCR beta chain was captured by sequencing in a study of shared clonotypes between healthy human individuals. As to this clone: Its antigen is still unknown.

Only CD45RO-negative cells positively selected for CCR7 counted as naive CD8 cells, so terminally differentiated effector memory CD45RA+ cells were excluded. Within Nashville, Tennessee resided all donors, each a Caucasian adult. Study observations and caveats: Relative to their counterparts shared across all four donors, non-shared clonotypes exhibited diminished generation probabilities.

Some clones are missing from TCRdb's copy, which holds only in-frame ones; the method was immunoSEQ multiplex PCR. The table shows about 2.1 million clones, with about 94% occurring only once. The germline gives CDR1 LGHNA, CDR2 YSLEER. The CDR3 runs to 14 residues. With 4 bases removed from V and 6 bases from J, the gap between germline ends came to 14 bases. This clonotype was obtained from a man younger than 35 in good health. Some clones in this sample may be carry-over from other donors' samples. The J gene is TRBJ2-3, the V gene TRBV4-3, with D possibly matching TRBD2 (5 bases). Sequencing input: naive CD8+ T cells from PBMCs. The CDR3 sequence: CASSPRRPGDTQYF. CDR3 DNA sequence: TGCGCCAGCAGCCCTCGCCGCCCGGGGGATACGCAGTATTTT.